This T cell receptor beta chain was identified in a study of blood T cell repertoires in COVID-19. Study at large: Specimens from acute and convalescent COVID-19 originated in the United States, Italy and Spain. T cells, B-cell-depleted T cells, or PBMCs supplied cDNA or gDNA.

In the original analysis: Reference gene primers were amplified, and this amplification served to estimate nucleated cell counts. Method: immunoSEQ multiplex PCR; TCRdb's copy keeps in-frame clones and lacks some. V, J and clone size derive from that table, while D and trimming were established from the DNA sequence. The table shows around 180,000 clones, with over 65% occurring only once. The V and J ends lost 4 bases and 0 bases respectively, with 5 bases between them. Looked up from germline, CDR1 is LNHDA and CDR2 is SQIVND (reference sequence). There are 13 residues in the CDR3. The sequenced sample consisted of peripheral blood. The source of this sequence is a woman aged 80 or over with acute or convalescent COVID-19. The chain combines TRBV19 with TRBJ2-3, with unresolved D. As DNA, the CDR3 is TGTGCCAGTAGTACGACTAGCACAGATACGCAGTATTTT. It codes for CASSTTSTDTQYF. The full variable domain, in which reference TRBV19 and TRBJ2-3 provide the parts outside the CDR3, is DGGITQSPKYLFRKEGQNVTLSCEQNLNHDAMYWYRQDPGQGLRLIYYSQIVNDFQKGDIAEGYSVSREKKESFPLTVTSAQKNPTAFYLCASSTTSTDTQYFGPGTRLTVL.